Following are 32 T cell receptor beta chains from one sample sequenced in a study of cytomegalovirus exposure and HLA in healthy donors listed by TCRdb under 2017. The library came from the immunoSEQ multiplex PCR assay. The multiplex PCR relied on a mix of 60 forward primers for TCR Vbeta segments and 13 reverse primers for TCR Jbeta segments. TCRdb obtained this table from immuneACCESS and retained in-frame rearrangements with V and J assigned. These tables miss some clones; where compared with another copy, unresolved V genes account for less than half of the shortfall, and the remainder is unexplained. The sample contains about 160,000 clones, roughly 80% of them found a single time. The ten largest clones capture roughly 1.9% of the sample. The specimen was PBMCs. Receptors were obtained from a female donor in good health and CMV-seronegative.

The rearrangement joins TRBV2 to TRBJ2-7; D is undetermined. CDR3 length equals 12 residues. Trimming took off 4 bases at V and 3 bases at J, with 7 bases between the two ends. The germline gives CDR1 SNHLY, CDR2 FYNNEI. The DNA for the CDR3 is TGTGCCAGCAGTGTAAGAGGCTACGAGCAGTACTTC. Translating gives CASSVRGYEQYF. Supplemented by reference TRBV2 and TRBJ2-7, the full variable domain reads EPEVTQTPSHQVTQMGQEVILRCVPISNHLYFYWYRQILGQKVEFLVSFYNNEISEKSEIFDDQFSVERPDGSNFTLKIRSTKLEDSAMYFCASSVRGYEQYFGPGTRLTVT.

This chain uses TRBV7-9 with TRBJ1-4, with D perhaps TRBD1 (5 bases). The V gene's germline CDR1 is SEHNR and CDR2 FQNEAQ (reference sequence). V lost 10 bases to trimming and J lost 2 bases, with 14 bases between them. This CDR3 has 14 amino acids. CDR3 in DNA: TGTGCCACCGGTCGGGGGGGGACTAATGAAAAACTGTTTTTT. Its protein is CATGRGGTNEKLFF. Combining the CDR3 with reference TRBV7-9 and TRBJ1-4 gives the whole variable domain DTGVSQNPRHKITKRGQNVTFRCDPISEHNRLYWYRQTLGQGPEFLTYFQNEAQLEKSRLLSDRFSAERPKGSFSTLEIQRTEQGDSAMYLCATGRGGTNEKLFFGSGTQLSVL.

The V gene is TRBV30, the J gene TRBJ2-2; D gene uncertain. The CDR3 totals 12 residues. Germline assignment: CDR1 GTSNPN and CDR2 SVGIG (reference sequence). The V and J ends lost 7 bases and 0 bases respectively, with 6 bases between them. The CDR3: CAYNTNTGELFF. CDR3 bases: TGTGCCTACAATACGAACACCGGGGAGCTGTTTTTT.

This clone was picked up one time. The V call is TRBV5-1, the J call TRBJ2-7; maybe TRBD1 (6 bases). Germline values: CDR1 SGHRS, CDR2 YFSETQ. This CDR3 has 16 residues. The V and J ends lost 0 bases and 1 base respectively, with 14 bases between them. CDR3 protein: CASSLGTGMISYEQYF. CDR3 bases: TGCGCCAGCAGCTTGGGAACAGGGATGATATCCTACGAGCAGTACTTC. The full variable domain, completed using reference TRBV5-1 and TRBJ2-7, is KAGVTQTPRYLIKTRGQQVTLSCSPISGHRSVSWYQQTPGQGLQFLFEYFSETQRNKGNFPGRFSGRQFSNSRSEMNVSTLELGDSALYLCASSLGTGMISYEQYFGPGTRLTVT.

The chain joins TRBV19 to TRBJ1-4; no clear D gene. Trimming shortened V by 3 bases and J by 3 bases, and 5 bases separated the two germline ends. The CDR3 consists of 13 residues. Germline CDR1 is LNHDA and CDR2 is SQIVND (reference sequence). The DNA for the CDR3 is TGTGCCAGTAGTATCCCGGCTAATGAAAAACTGTTTTTT. This codes for CASSIPANEKLFF.

This chain links TRBV2 with TRBJ1-1; unclear D gene. Germline V gives CDR1 SNHLY, CDR2 FYNNEI. The V and J ends lost 4 bases and 3 bases respectively, with 9 bases between them. The CDR3 contains 13 residues. The CDR3 DNA reads as TGTGCCAGCAGTGGAGGCCGGGACACTGAAGCTTTCTTT. This sequence encodes CASSGGRDTEAFF. Full variable domain (rest looked up from reference TRBV2 and TRBJ1-1): EPEVTQTPSHQVTQMGQEVILRCVPISNHLYFYWYRQILGQKVEFLVSFYNNEISEKSEIFDDQFSVERPDGSNFTLKIRSTKLEDSAMYFCASSGGRDTEAFFGQGTRLTVV.

This clone came up a few times. The gene calls are TRBV19 and TRBJ1-1; D may be TRBD1 (6 bases). The CDR3 runs to 16 residues. Trimming pared 4 bases from V and 0 bases from J, leaving 15 bases between. The V gene's germline CDR1 is LNHDA and CDR2 SQIVND (reference sequence). CDR3 coding DNA: TGTGCCAGTAGTAGGCGATCGGGGGGCCTGAACACTGAAGCTTTCTTT. Residues: CASSRRSGGLNTEAFF.

This clone was recorded a few times. This rearrangement joins TRBV15 to TRBJ2-5; TRBD1 agrees at 9 bases. TRBJ2-7 matches the DNA end more closely, so the J call is doubtful. Germline loops: CDR1 LNHNV, CDR2 YYDKDF (reference sequence). The CDR3 totals 14 residues. The CDR3 DNA reads TGTGCCACCAGCAGCCGGGACAGGGTAGGCGAGCAGTACTTC. As protein: CATSSRDRVGEQYF.

The gene calls are TRBV5-1 and TRBJ1-2; D unresolved. V lost 4 bases and J lost 6, with 10 bases in between. The CDR3 length is 12 residues. Germline CDR1 is SGHRS and CDR2 is YFSETQ. The CDR3 DNA reads as TGCGCCAGCAGCCCCGGGTGGGATGGCTACACCTTC. Its protein is CASSPGWDGYTF.

V gene TRBV29-1 combines with J gene TRBJ2-1, with a tentative D call TRBD1 (6 bases). V lost 6 bases, J lost 0 bases, and 18 bases lay in between. Germline V gene lookup returns CDR1 SQVTM and CDR2 ANQGSEA. CDR3 size: 16 residues. The CDR3 nucleotides read TGCAGCGTCCGAGAGGGGCGAGGGGGCTCCTACAATGAGCAGTTCTTC. Translating it yields CSVREGRGGSYNEQFF.

The J gene is TRBJ2-7, the V gene TRBV2; 9 bases align to TRBD1. V gave up 9 bases and J gave up 9 bases; unmatched junction bases: 12. The length of the CDR3 is 13 residues. Germline V gene lookup returns CDR1 SNHLY and CDR2 FYNNEI. CDR3: CASSRDRARGQYF. CDR3 DNA sequence: TGTGCCAGTTCCCGGGACAGGGCGAGGGGGCAGTACTTC.

DNA of the CDR3: TGTGCCTGGAGTGTACAGGTTGGGGAAAAACTGTTTTTT. Translating it yields CAWSVQVGEKLFF. The chain joins TRBV30 to TRBJ1-4; D is possibly TRBD1 (5 bases). The CDR3 totals 13 residues. The V end was cut by 0 bases, the J end by 8 bases, with 10 bases between. The germline gives CDR1 GTSNPN, CDR2 SVGIG (reference sequence).

As regards this clone: Other DNA sequences in this sample translate to the same CDR3. The J gene is TRBJ2-7, the V gene TRBV11-2; a possible D gene is TRBD1 (5 bases). Trimming stripped 2 bases from V and 3 bases from J, with 5 bases between. The CDR3 length is 12 residues. The germline gives CDR1 SGHAT, CDR2 FQNNGV. CDR3 coding DNA: TGTGCCAGCAGCTTACAGGGCTACGAGCAGTACTTC. It encodes CASSLQGYEQYF.

In regard to this clone: Being one base from a much bigger clone, this may be a read error. The chain recombines TRBV5-1 with TRBJ2-5; D is undetermined. This CDR3 has 15 residues. The germline V gene has CDR1 SGHRS and CDR2 YFSETQ. Trimming removed 0 bases from V and 11 bases from J, with 20 bases in between. The CDR3 DNA reads as TGCGCCAGCAGCTTGGCCCCCGGCGGAACCTATGAGCAGTACTTC. It yields the protein CASSLAPGGTYEQYF.

The sample holds one count of this clone. The rearrangement links TRBV7-9 to TRBJ1-6; 8 bases align to TRBD1. The V and J ends lost 4 bases and 9 bases, in that order; junction bases with no gene match: 5. The CDR3 spans 14 residues. Germline CDR1 SEHNR, CDR2 FQNEAQ (reference sequence). DNA of the CDR3: TGTGCCAGCAGCTCCACGACAGGGGCTTCACCCCTCCACTTT. Encoded protein: CASSSTTGASPLHF.

This sequence joins TRBV6-1 and TRBJ1-1, with D perhaps TRBD1 (5 bases). Trimming shortened V by 1 base and J by 9 bases, and 9 bases separated the two germline ends. The CDR3 totals 12 residues. Germline-derived CDR1 and CDR2 are MNHNS and SASEGT. DNA for the CDR3: TGTGCCAGCAGTGAAGGAAAGGGGAAAGCTTTCTTT. This encodes CASSEGKGKAFF.

The V and J genes are TRBV2 and TRBJ2-3; TRBD2 matches at 9 bases. The CDR3 runs to 15 residues. V was clipped by 6 bases and J by 1 base; unmatched bases: 5. CDR1 and CDR2 from the germline V gene are SNHLY and FYNNEI. The CDR3 bases are TGTGCCAGCAGGTTCGAGCGGGAGGGCACAGATACGCAGTATTTT. Translation: CASRFEREGTDTQYF.

This clone was counted a single time. J is TRBJ1-5 and V is TRBV7-2; 7 nucleotides agree with TRBD1. The CDR3 has 14 residues. Trimming at V came to 5 bases and at J to 7 bases, leaving 8 bases not matched to a gene. Per germline, CDR1 SGHTA and CDR2 FQGNSA. The CDR3 sequence is CASSPGQPAQPQHF. The CDR3 region has the DNA TGTGCCAGCAGCCCGGGACAGCCAGCCCAGCCCCAGCATTTT. The full variable domain, with the rest looked up from reference TRBV7-2 and TRBJ1-5, is GAGVSQSPSNKVTEKGKDVELRCDPISGHTALYWYRQSLGQGLEFLIYFQGNSAPDKSGLPSDRFSAERTGGSVSTLTIQRTQQEDSAVYLCASSPGQPAQPQHFGDGTRLSIL.

This clone has only a few counts. The chain recombines TRBV6-5 with TRBJ1-1; 7 bases agree with TRBD1. The V gene end was trimmed by 4 bases and the J gene end by 7 bases; junction bases not matched to a gene: 0. The germline V gene encodes CDR1 MNHEY and CDR2 SVGAGI. The CDR3 loop spans 11 amino acids. CDR3 DNA sequence: TGTGCCAGCAGTTGGGACAGTGAAGCTTTCTTT. Amino acids: CASSWDSEAFF.

The chain employs TRBV27 and TRBJ2-1; 8 bases agree with TRBD2. CDR1 and CDR2 (germline): MNHEY, SMNVEV (reference sequence). Trimming cost V 4 bases and J 7 bases; bases outside gene matches: 15. The length of the CDR3 is 17 residues. The CDR3: CASSSFPGAGAENEQFF. In nucleotides, the CDR3 is TGTGCCAGCAGTTCCTTCCCCGGAGCGGGAGCGGAGAATGAGCAGTTCTTC.

This clone was picked up one time. The chain uses TRBV29-1 and TRBJ2-3, with a possible D match to TRBD2 (5 bases). Trimming removed 3 bases at V and 8 bases at J, with 9 bases between. Germline loops: CDR1 SQVTM, CDR2 ANQGSEA. The CDR3 is 11 amino acids. The CDR3 spells CSVDRGATQYF. In DNA, the CDR3 is TGCAGCGTTGATCGGGGAGCTACGCAGTATTTT.

V is TRBV6-5 and J is TRBJ1-1; D unclear. Between the trimmed V and J ends, which lost 2 bases and 0 bases, there was a span of 10 bases. CDR3 length equals 15 residues. CDR1 is MNHEY, CDR2 SVGAGI, per germline. The CDR3 nucleotides are TGTGCCAGCAGTTACCGGAGAACCATGAACACTGAAGCTTTCTTT. It is translated as CASSYRRTMNTEAFF.

The chain links TRBV5-4 to TRBJ2-1; a possible D gene is TRBD2 (6 bases). V gave up 9 bases and J gave up 7 bases, with 23 bases separating them. The CDR3 contains 15 residues. Germline V lookup: CDR1 SGHNT, CDR2 YYREEE (reference sequence). The CDR3 DNA follows: TGTGCCACCTTCCCGGGACTCGAAGTGAGGAATGAGCAGTTCTTC. This sequence encodes CATFPGLEVRNEQFF.

The rearrangement joins TRBV14 to TRBJ1-2; D possibly corresponds to TRBD1 (6 bases). V lost 4 bases to trimming and J lost 4 bases, with 19 bases between them. Germline V gene sequence: CDR1 SGHDN, CDR2 FVKESK. This CDR3 region has 16 residues. Here the CDR3 reads CASSRTGGGLGYGYTF. The CDR3 region has the DNA TGTGCCAGCAGCCGGACCGGCGGGGGGCTAGGCTATGGCTACACCTTC.

The genes are TRBV10-2 and TRBJ2-5; 13 positions match TRBD2. This CDR3 is 18 amino acids long. Germline CDR1 reads WSHSY; CDR2 reads SAAADI. J gave up 1 base and V 10 bases, and 15 bases lay outside the gene matches. CDR3 DNA sequence: TGCGCCACCGCCGAGTCCGGGACTAGCGGGGCCTTCCAAGAGACCCAGTACTTC. Encoded protein: CATAESGTSGAFQETQYF.

The chain links TRBV5-1 to TRBJ2-1; tentative D call: TRBD2 (5 bases). Germline-derived CDR1 and CDR2 are SGHRS and YFSETQ. Deletions cut 4 bases from V and 7 bases from J, with 18 bases between. The CDR3 runs 15 residues. The CDR3 reads CASSRSGADRNEQFF. The CDR3 coding sequence is TGCGCCAGCAGCCGGAGCGGAGCGGACCGAAATGAGCAGTTCTTC.

This clone showed up just a few times. The chain recombines TRBV7-9 with TRBJ2-1, with D unclear. CDR1 and CDR2 (germline): SEHNR, FQNEAQ (reference sequence). V was trimmed by 5 bases and J by 2 bases, leaving 13 bases between them. The CDR3 has 15 amino acids. The chain's CDR3 is CASSPRVDPYNEQFF. Here the CDR3 DNA reads TGTGCCAGCAGCCCCCGGGTCGATCCCTACAATGAGCAGTTCTTC.

V is TRBV14 and J is TRBJ2-1, with TRBD2 identical over 11 bases. V shed 4 bases and J 6 bases; nucleotides not matched to a gene: 17. The CDR3 length is 19 residues. The V gene's germline CDR1 is SGHDN and CDR2 FVKESK. The CDR3 is CASSRFGELAGGLGNEQFF. DNA of the CDR3: TGTGCCAGCAGCCGCTTTGGAGAATTAGCGGGAGGGTTGGGCAATGAGCAGTTCTTC.

The V gene is TRBV6-5, the J gene TRBJ1-5; D is unresolved. This CDR3 is built from 14 residues. The germline CDR1 and CDR2 sequences are MNHEY and SVGAGI. Deletions cut 2 bases from V and 7 bases from J, with 12 bases between. In DNA form, the CDR3 reads TGTGCCAGCAGTTACCCTTTACGCGAGCAGCCCCAGCATTTT. It specifies CASSYPLREQPQHF.

This clone has a single count. This chain uses TRBV27 with TRBJ1-1; maybe TRBD1 (5 bases). The CDR3 spans 12 residues. Trimming removed 5 bases at V and 4 bases at J, with 8 bases between. Germline assignment: CDR1 MNHEY and CDR2 SMNVEV (reference sequence). CDR3 sequence (DNA): TGTGCCAGCAGTCCAAGGGGCACTGAAGCTTTCTTT. Its protein is CASSPRGTEAFF.

This chain links TRBV19 with TRBJ2-6; 7 bases are a match to TRBD1. Germline-derived CDR1 and CDR2 are LNHDA and SQIVND (reference sequence). Trimming took 4 bases from V and 0 from J; bases not matched to a gene: 3. This CDR3 has 16 amino acids. The CDR3 is CASSRGGNSGANVLTF. The CDR3, as DNA: TGTGCCAGTAGTAGAGGGGGCAACTCTGGGGCCAACGTCCTGACTTTC. The full variable domain, its missing parts supplied by reference TRBV19 and TRBJ2-6, is DGGITQSPKYLFRKEGQNVTLSCEQNLNHDAMYWYRQDPGQGLRLIYYSQIVNDFQKGDIAEGYSVSREKKESFPLTVTSAQKNPTAFYLCASSRGGNSGANVLTFGAGSRLTVL.

The rearrangement joins TRBV18 to TRBJ1-2; 10 positions agree with TRBD1. The ends lost 3 bases at V and 4 bases at J; junction bases unmatched: 8. This CDR3 spans 16 amino acids. Per germline, CDR1 KGHSH and CDR2 LQKENI. CDR3 region: CASSPSTGGVGYGYTF. CDR3 coding DNA: TGTGCCAGCTCACCCTCGACAGGGGGCGTCGGCTATGGCTACACCTTC. Using reference TRBV18 and TRBJ1-2 for the parts outside the CDR3, the full variable domain is NAGVMQNPRHLVRRRGQEARLRCSPMKGHSHVYWYRQLPEEGLKFMVYLQKENIIDESGMPKERFSAEFPKEGPSILRIQQVVRGDSAAYFCASSPSTGGVGYGYTFGSGTRLTVV.